This T cell receptor (beta chain) came from a study of CD8 T cells in Susac syndrome. General study findings and limits: It was in TEMRA cells and active patients that Susac CD8+ clonal expansion peaked. Only a relatively small number of individuals were included in the TCR sequencing and HLA analysis.

Random hexamers primed reverse transcription of about 0.5 to 1 ug RNA. Amplification of TCR beta CDR3 across 54 Vbeta and 13 Jbeta was performed with immunoSEQ multiplex PCR. TCRdb fed the immunoSEQ multiplex PCR reads into MiXCR, producing one record per CDR3 protein. The sample lists 80,000 to 90,000 distinct CDR3 sequences, 95% occurring once. The CDR3 covers 15 residues. V lost 4 bases and J 1 base, leaving 10 bases between the germline ends. Per the germline V gene, CDR1 is SGHAT and CDR2 is FQNNGV. On this clonotype: Antigen specificity is unknown.

The V call is TRBV11-2, the J call TRBJ2-2; D remains unclear. The sample comprised CD8+ T cells from PBMCs. The origin of this receptor is a human donor with Susac syndrome. CDR3 residues: CASSSLVMNTGELFF. CDR3 nucleotides: TGTGCCAGCAGCTCCCTAGTTATGAACACCGGGGAGCTGTTTTTT.